This T cell receptor (beta chain) was documented in a study of T cells in women clearing cervical HPV infection. Study context: Controls' single incident HPV16 infection cleared within 12 months without precancer. Controls gave blood once infection was undetectable; cases at lesion identification. HLA type could not be excluded as a confounder.

The table came from immunoSEQ multiplex PCR; TCRdb's copy has only in-frame clones and leaves some out. The sample has 15,000 to 20,000 clones. Each participant carried one incident cervical HPV16 infection only. As to this clone: The sequence runs out 3 residues before the end of the CDR3; the remainder is reconstructed from the germline J gene.

In germline, CDR1 is SNHLY, CDR2 FYNNEI. CDR3 length: 10 amino acids. The sequence came from a woman aged 18-70 years with a cervical HPV16 infection that either progressed to CIN3+ or cleared (not recorded which). V and J are TRBV2 and TRBJ1-2; D call uncertain. The source material was blood buffy coat. CDR3 in amino acids: CASSPGGYTF. The CDR3 bases that were read are TGTGCCAGCAGCCCCGGGGGC.